This T cell receptor beta chain was recovered during a study of blood T cell repertoires in COVID-19 (dated by TCRdb to between 2020 and 2021). Turning to the overall study: Samples from collaborators originated in the United States, Italy and Spain and spanned both the acute and convalescent phases of COVID-19. Deeply sampled blood TCRbeta repertoires from subjects exposed to, actively infected with, or recovered from COVID-19 were included in the dataset. The prospective study material was composed of cDNA or gDNA derived from T cells, B-cell-depleted T cells, or PBMCs. Sample metadata almost always included a de-identified subject ID, COVID-19 status, age in years and sex. The repertoires were released in a freely available public database meant as a resource for research on the immune response to SARS-CoV-2. Samples came from the ongoing ImmuneRACE study (first 160 participants) plus 1,254 subjects from 6 global collaborators. HLA class I and class II types, where available, came from metadata supplied by the sample provider rather than from assay-based typing. Results and caveats for the whole study, not just this receptor: The quantity of clinical and demographic metadata differed by source and by participant and was supplied without curation.

The CDR3, cysteine through phenylalanine, is 15 amino acids long. The only DNA kept is the CDR3, 45 bases in frame from the first base. CDR1 and CDR2 are drawn from the germline V gene (reference sequence): LGHDT, YNNKEL. Trimming accounts for 1 base at V and 0 bases at J, while the number of junction bases matched to no gene is 3. The collaborating institutions used their own protocols to collect whole blood in K2EDTA tubes. Collaborator samples were shipped for TCRbeta analysis as frozen whole blood, isolated PBMCs, or DNA extracted from either sample type. A remark on this clone: The antigen it recognizes is unknown. No much larger clone exists at a distance of one base, and base qualities are not known.

TCRbeta CDR3 regions were amplified from genomic DNA using the immunoSEQ Assay, a bias-controlled multiplex PCR. Per the source publication's procedure: Within the assay, amplification of reference gene primers was used to estimate how many nucleated cells each sample contained. To quantify the absolute abundance of each unique TCRbeta CDR3 rearrangement, sequence reads were collapsed and filtered. For each sample, productive Simpson clonality was calculated as the square root of Simpson's diversity index over productive rearrangements. TCRdb's version of the immuneACCESS table is confined to in-frame rearrangements and falls short of the full clone set. An unresolved V gene accounts for under half of the shortfall where checked; the remainder is of unknown origin. V, J and clone size were drawn from that table, and D and trimming were deduced from the DNA. Counted in this sample were 57,000 or so clones; approximately 88% of them appeared once. Approximately 19% of the sample goes to the ten largest clones.

The chain employs TRBV3-1 (or the pseudogene TRBV3-2) and TRBJ2-7; 7 central bases correspond to TRBD2. The material sequenced was peripheral blood. This receptor was taken from a man in his 70s with active COVID-19. The CDR3 is CASSQGAGASYEQYF. The DNA is as follows: TGTGCCAGCAGCCAAGGGGCGGGAGCCTCCTACGAGCAGTACTTC.